This TCR beta chain stems from a study of T cells in Graves' hyperthyroidism and ophthalmopathy. Points from the study as a whole: Blood also carried most thyroid clonotypes expanded above 0.001.

This clonotype has more than one count but fewer than ten. Antigen unknown. The investigators amplified TCR beta CDR3 regions from RNA transcripts. A first-round RT-PCR of the TCR CDR3 used the HTBI primer set. TCRdb independently ran MiXCR on the multiplex PCR reads; one entry per CDR3 protein. The sample has 490,000 or so distinct CDR3 sequences; 20% to 25% are singletons. Uncontrolled infection, other autoimmune disease, pregnancy or lactation disqualified patients from enrolment. Diagnoses rested on clinical symptoms, serum thyroxine and TRAb, thyroid ultrasound and orbital computed tomography. Germline CDR1 SEHNR, CDR2 FQNEAQ (reference sequence). This CDR3 is built from 15 residues. Trimming cost V 1 base and J 4 bases, with 13 bases left between them.

The sequence derives from a woman aged 65 to 85 with Graves' ophthalmopathy. The specimen was blood. The rearrangement uses TRBV7-9 and TRBJ1-1, with D maybe TRBD1 (6 bases). CDR3 protein: CASSLGRGGGTEAFF. The CDR3 DNA follows: TGTGCCAGCAGCTTAGGACGGGGAGGGGGCACTGAAGCTTTCTTT.